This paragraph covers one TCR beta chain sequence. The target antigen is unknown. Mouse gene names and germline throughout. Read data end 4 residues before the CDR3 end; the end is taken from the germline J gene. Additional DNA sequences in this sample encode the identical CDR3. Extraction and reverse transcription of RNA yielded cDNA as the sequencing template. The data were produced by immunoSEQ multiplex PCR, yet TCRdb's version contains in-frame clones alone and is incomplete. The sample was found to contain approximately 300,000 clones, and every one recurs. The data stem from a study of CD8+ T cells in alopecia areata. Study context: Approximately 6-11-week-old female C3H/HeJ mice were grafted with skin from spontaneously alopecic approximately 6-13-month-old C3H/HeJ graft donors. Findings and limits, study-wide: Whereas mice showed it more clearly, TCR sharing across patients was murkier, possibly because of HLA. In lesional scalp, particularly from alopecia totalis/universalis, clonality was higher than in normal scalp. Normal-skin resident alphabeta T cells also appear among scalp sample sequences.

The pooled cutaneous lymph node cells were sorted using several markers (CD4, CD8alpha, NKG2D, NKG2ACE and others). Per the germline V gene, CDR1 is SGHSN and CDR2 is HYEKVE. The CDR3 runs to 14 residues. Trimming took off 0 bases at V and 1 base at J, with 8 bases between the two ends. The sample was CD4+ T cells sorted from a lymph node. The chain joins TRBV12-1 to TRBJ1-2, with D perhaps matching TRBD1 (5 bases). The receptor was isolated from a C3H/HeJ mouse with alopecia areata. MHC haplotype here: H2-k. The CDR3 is CASSLGQGNSDYTF. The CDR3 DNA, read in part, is TGTGCCAGCTCTCTCGGCCAGGGAAACTCC. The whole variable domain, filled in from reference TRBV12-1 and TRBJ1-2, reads DSGVVQSPRHIIKEKGGRSVLTCIPISGHSNVVWYQQTLGKELKFLIQHYEKVERDKGFLPSRFSVQQFDDYHSEMNMSALELEDSAMYFCASSLGQGNSDYTFGSGTRLLVI.